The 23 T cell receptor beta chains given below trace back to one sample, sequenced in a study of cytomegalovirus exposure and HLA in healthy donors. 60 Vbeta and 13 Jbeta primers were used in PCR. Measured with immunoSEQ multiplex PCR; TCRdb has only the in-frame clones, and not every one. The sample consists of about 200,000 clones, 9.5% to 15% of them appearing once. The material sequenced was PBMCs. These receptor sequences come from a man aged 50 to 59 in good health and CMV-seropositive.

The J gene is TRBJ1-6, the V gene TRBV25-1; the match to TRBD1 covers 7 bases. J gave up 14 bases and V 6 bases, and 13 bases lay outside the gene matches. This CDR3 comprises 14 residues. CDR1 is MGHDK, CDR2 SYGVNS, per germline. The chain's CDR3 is CASSLDRDPITLHF. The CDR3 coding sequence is TGTGCCAGCAGCTTAGACAGGGACCCTATAACCCTCCACTTT.

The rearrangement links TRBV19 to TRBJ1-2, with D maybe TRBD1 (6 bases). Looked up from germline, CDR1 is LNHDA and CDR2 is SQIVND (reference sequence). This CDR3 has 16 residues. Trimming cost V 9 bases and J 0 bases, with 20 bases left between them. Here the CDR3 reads CASDPRTGRTNYGYTF. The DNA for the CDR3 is TGTGCCAGCGACCCTCGCACAGGGAGAACTAACTATGGCTACACCTTC.

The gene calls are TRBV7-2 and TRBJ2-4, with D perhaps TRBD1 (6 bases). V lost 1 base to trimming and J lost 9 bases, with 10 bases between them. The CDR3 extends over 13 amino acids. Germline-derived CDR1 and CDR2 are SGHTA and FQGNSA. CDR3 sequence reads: CASSLDRARIQYF. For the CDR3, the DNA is TGTGCCAGCAGCTTAGACAGGGCACGCATTCAGTACTTC.

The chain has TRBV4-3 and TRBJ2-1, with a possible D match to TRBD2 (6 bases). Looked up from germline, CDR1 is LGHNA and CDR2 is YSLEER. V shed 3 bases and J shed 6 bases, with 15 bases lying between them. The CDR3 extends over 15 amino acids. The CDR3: CASSHEAWGVNEQFF. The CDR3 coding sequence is TGCGCCAGCAGCCACGAGGCTTGGGGGGTCAATGAGCAGTTCTTC.

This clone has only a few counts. In DNA form, the CDR3 reads TGTGCCAGCAGTCCCCCTCCCTACAGGGTGACCTTTCCACCCCTCCACTTT. Encoded protein: CASSPPPYRVTFPPLHF. The V call is TRBV27, the J call TRBJ1-6; a possible D gene is TRBD1 (6 bases). V lost 5 bases and J lost 11, with 25 bases in between. The germline V gene has CDR1 MNHEY and CDR2 SMNVEV (reference sequence). The CDR3 has 17 residues.

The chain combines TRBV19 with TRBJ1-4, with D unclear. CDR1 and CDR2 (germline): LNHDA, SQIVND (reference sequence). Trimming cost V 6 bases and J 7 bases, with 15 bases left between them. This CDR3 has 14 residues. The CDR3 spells CASRVDFSGEKLFF. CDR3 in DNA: TGTGCCAGTAGAGTAGACTTTTCGGGTGAAAAACTGTTTTTT.

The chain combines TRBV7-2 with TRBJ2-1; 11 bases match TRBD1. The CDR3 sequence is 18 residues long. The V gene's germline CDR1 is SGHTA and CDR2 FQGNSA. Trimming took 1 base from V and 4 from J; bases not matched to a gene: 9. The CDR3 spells CASSLELTGTGGYNEQFF. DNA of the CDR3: TGTGCCAGCAGCTTAGAACTAACCGGGACAGGGGGGTACAATGAGCAGTTCTTC.

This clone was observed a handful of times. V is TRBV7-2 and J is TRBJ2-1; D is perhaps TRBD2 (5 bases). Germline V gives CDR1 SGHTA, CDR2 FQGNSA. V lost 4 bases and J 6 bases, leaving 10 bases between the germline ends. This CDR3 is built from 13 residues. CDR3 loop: CASSYSRGNEQFF. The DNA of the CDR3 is TGTGCCAGCAGCTACTCCCGGGGCAATGAGCAGTTCTTC.

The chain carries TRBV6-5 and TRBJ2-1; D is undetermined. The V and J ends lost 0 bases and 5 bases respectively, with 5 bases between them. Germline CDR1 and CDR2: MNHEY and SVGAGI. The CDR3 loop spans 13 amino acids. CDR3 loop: CASSYSGNNEQFF. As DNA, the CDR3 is TGTGCCAGCAGTTACTCGGGCAACAATGAGCAGTTCTTC.

The CDR3 loop reads CASSSTGGVTEAFF. The CDR3 DNA sequence: TGTGCCAGTAGTAGTACAGGGGGAGTTACTGAAGCTTTCTTT. The chain uses TRBV19 and TRBJ1-1; 8 nucleotides match TRBD1. Unmatched junction bases numbered 6, after V lost 4 bases and J lost 5 bases. The CDR3 sequence is 14 residues long. The germline gives CDR1 LNHDA, CDR2 SQIVND (reference sequence).

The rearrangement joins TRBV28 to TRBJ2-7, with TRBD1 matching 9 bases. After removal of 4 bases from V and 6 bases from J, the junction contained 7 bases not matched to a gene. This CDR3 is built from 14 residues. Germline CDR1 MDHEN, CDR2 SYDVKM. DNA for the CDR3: TGTGCCAGCAGTTCCACCGGGACAGGGCCCGAGCAGTACGTC. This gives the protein CASSSTGTGPEQYV.

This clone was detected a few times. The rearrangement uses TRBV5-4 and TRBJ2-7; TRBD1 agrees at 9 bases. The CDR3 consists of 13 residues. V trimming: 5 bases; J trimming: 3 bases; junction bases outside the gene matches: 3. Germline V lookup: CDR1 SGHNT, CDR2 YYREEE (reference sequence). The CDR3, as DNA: TGTGCCAGCAGGCGGACAGGGGACTACGAGCAGTACTTC. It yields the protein CASRRTGDYEQYF.

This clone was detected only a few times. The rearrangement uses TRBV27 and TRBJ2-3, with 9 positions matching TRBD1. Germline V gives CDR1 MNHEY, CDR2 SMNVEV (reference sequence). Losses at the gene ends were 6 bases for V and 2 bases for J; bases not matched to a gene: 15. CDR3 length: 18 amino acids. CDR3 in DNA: TGTGCCAGCAGCCTACTATGGACAGGGGTAGACCTCACAGATACGCAGTATTTT. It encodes CASSLLWTGVDLTDTQYF.

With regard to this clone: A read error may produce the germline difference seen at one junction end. The CDR3 reads CASRGASGTQEAQYF. The CDR3 bases are TGTGCCAGCAGAGGAGCTAGCGGGACCCAAGAGGCCCAGTACTTC. The chain couples TRBV2 to TRBJ2-5; the match to TRBD2 covers 9 bases. CDR1 is SNHLY, CDR2 FYNNEI, per germline. The CDR3 is 15 residues long.

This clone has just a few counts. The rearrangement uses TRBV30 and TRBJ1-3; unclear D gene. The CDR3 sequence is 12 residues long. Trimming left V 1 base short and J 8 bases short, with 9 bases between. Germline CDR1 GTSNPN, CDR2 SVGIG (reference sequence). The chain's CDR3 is CAWSGGGYTIYF. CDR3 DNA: TGTGCCTGGAGTGGCGGTGGGTACACCATATATTTT. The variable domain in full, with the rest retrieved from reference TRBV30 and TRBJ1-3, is SQTIHQWPATLVQPVGSPLSLECTVEGTSNPNLYWYRQAAGRGLQLLFYSVGIGQISSEVPQNLSASRPQDRQFILSSKKLLLSDSGFYLCAWSGGGYTIYFGEGSWLTVV.

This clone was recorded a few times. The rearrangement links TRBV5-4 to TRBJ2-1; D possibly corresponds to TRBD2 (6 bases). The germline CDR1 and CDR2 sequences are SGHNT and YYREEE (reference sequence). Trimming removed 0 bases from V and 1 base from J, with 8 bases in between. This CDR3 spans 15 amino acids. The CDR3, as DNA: TGTGCCAGCAGCTTGGGGCGGGAATCCTACAATGAGCAGTTCTTC. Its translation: CASSLGRESYNEQFF. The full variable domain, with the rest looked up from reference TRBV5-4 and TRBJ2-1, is ETGVTQSPTHLIKTRGQQVTLRCSSQSGHNTVSWYQQALGQGPQFIFQYYREEENGRGNFPPRFSGLQFPNYSSELNVNALELDDSALYLCASSLGRESYNEQFFGPGTRLTVL.

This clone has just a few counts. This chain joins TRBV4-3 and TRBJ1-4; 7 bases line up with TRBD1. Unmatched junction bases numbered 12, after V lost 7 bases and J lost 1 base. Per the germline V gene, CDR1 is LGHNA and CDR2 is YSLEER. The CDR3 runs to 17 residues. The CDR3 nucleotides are TGCGCCAGCACCCTCCATCCCCGACAGGGAACTAATGAAAAACTGTTTTTT. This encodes CASTLHPRQGTNEKLFF.

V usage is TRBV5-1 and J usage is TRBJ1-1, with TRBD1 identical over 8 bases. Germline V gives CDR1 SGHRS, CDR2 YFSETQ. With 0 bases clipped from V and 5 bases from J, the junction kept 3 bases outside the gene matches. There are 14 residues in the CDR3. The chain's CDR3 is CASSLDRGGTEAFF. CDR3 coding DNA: TGCGCCAGCAGCTTGGACAGGGGGGGAACTGAAGCTTTCTTT.

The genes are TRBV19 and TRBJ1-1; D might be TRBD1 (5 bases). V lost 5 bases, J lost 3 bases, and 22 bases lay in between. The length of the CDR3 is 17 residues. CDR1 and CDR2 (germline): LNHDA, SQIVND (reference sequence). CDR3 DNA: TGTGCCAGTAGTCGCTACGGGGGATCCGTTGGGTACACTGAAGCTTTCTTT. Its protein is CASSRYGGSVGYTEAFF.

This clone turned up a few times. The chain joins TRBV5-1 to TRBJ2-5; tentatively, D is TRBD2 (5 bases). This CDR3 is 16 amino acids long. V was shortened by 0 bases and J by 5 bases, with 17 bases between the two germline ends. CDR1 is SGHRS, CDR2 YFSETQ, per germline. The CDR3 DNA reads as TGCGCCAGCAGCTTGGCCCTCGCAGGAGGCGGGGAGACCCAGTACTTC. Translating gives CASSLALAGGGETQYF.

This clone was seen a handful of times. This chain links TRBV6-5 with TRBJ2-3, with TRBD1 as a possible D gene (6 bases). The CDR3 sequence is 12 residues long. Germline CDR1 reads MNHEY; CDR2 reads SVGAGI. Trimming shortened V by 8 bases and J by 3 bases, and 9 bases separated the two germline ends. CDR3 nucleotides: TGTGCCAGCCGCAGGGGAACAGATACGCAGTATTTT. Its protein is CASRRGTDTQYF.

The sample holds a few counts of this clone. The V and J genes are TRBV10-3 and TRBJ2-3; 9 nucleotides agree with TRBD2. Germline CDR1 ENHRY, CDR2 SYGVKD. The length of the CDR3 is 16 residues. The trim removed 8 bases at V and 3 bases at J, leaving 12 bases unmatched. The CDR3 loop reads CAIARGGPSSTDTQYF. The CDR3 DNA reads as TGTGCCATCGCGCGGGGGGGACCGTCATCGACAGATACGCAGTATTTT.

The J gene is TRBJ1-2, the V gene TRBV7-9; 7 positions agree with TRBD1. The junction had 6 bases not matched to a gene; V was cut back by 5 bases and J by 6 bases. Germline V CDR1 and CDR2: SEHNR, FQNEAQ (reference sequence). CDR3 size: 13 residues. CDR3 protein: CASSPLTGNGYTF. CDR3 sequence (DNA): TGTGCCAGCAGCCCGCTGACAGGGAATGGCTACACCTTC.